This T cell receptor (beta chain) appears in the sequencing data of a study of OX40 agonist ivuxolimab in advanced cancers. Study overall: A male proportion of more than 75% was recorded, with mean age about 60 years and range roughly 23 to 79. Study outcomes and limitations: Some patients without response likewise showed low normalized clonal expansion. With doses of 0.1 to 3.0 mg/kg, CD4+ and CD8+ blood T cells had undergone clonal expansion by week 6.

Between the trimmed V and J ends, which lost 1 base and 9 bases, there was a span of 7 bases. CDR3 length: 12 residues. Germline V gene lookup returns CDR1 SGHTA and CDR2 FQGTGA. Sequencing was performed with immunoSEQ multiplex PCR; in TCRdb, only in-frame clones are kept and a portion is missing. The sample includes 90,000 or so clones, about 93% of them seen just once. Comment on this clone: Its target is not known.

This rearrangement joins TRBV7-3 to TRBJ2-1; D call uncertain. This clonotype was obtained from an adult with an advanced solid tumor such as melanoma, head and neck, liver or kidney cancer. This specimen consisted of CD4+ or CD8+ T cells sorted from blood, obtained in a trial of the OX40 agonist ivuxolimab. CDR3 residues: CASSLSVGEQFF. DNA of the CDR3: TGTGCCAGCAGCTTAAGTGTCGGTGAGCAGTTCTTC.